This TCR beta chain was retrieved from a study of blood T cell repertoires in COVID-19. Trimming left V 0 bases short and J 2 bases short, with 8 bases between. This CDR3 has 14 residues. CDR1 is MNHEY, CDR2 SMNVEV, per germline (reference sequence). This clone appeared a single time. Authors' methods: Amplifying reference gene primers gave estimates of nucleated cell counts. The table came from immunoSEQ multiplex PCR; TCRdb's copy has only in-frame clones and leaves some out. The DNA was the basis for D and trimming; V, J and clone size are from that table. The sample has some 220,000 clones, around 81% seen once.

The receptor was isolated from a human donor in a cohort sampled during active COVID-19. The chain employs TRBV27 and TRBJ2-7; D gene ambiguous. The specimen sequenced was peripheral blood. CDR3 bases: TGTGCCAGCAGTTTATCGTTATCGGCCTACGAGCAGTACTTC. Translated: CASSLSLSAYEQYF.